Listed below are T cell receptor beta chains from one sample, sequenced in a study of blood T cell repertoires in COVID-19. Profiled with immunoSEQ multiplex PCR; TCRdb holds only in-frame clones, not every one. The profile covers hundreds of thousands of clones, with about 90% appearing a single time and 1.3% to 1.5% taken by the ten largest. Sample: peripheral blood. The receptors come from an older man with acute or convalescent COVID-19. The CDR3 runs from the conserved cysteine through the conserved F or W. Each record gives: D gene, V gene, clone size, J gene, CDR3 protein, CDR3 DNA. A D gene is named only where the DNA matches it firmly. Not every row has a clone size; where given, it reads once, few, many or a size class.

>.|TRBV6-5|.|TRBJ1-5
CASSYRDSQPQHF
TGTGCCAGCAGTTACCGGGATAGTCAGCCCCAGCATTTT
>.|TRBV7-2|.|TRBJ1-3
CASSPTMDNSGNTIYF
TGTGCCAGCAGCCCCACGATGGACAACTCTGGAAACACCATATATTTT
>TRBD1|TRBV5-1|.|TRBJ2-7
CASSSTGVSYEQYF
TGCGCCAGCAGCTCGACAGGGGTGTCCTACGAGCAGTACTTC
>.|TRBV9|.|TRBJ1-6
CASSGTQNYNSPLHF
TGTGCCAGCAGCGGAACCCAGAATTATAATTCACCCCTCCACTTT
>.|TRBV28|.|TRBJ1-5
CASSPSGGNQPQHF
TGTGCCAGCAGTCCCTCAGGGGGCAATCAGCCCCAGCATTTT
>TRBD1|TRBV19|.|TRBJ2-5
CASSRDREETQYF
TGTGCCAGTAGCCGGGACAGGGAAGAGACCCAGTACTTC
>TRBD1|TRBV7-2|.|TRBJ2-7
CASSFGQGQYEQYF
TGTGCCAGCAGCTTTGGACAGGGGCAATACGAGCAGTACTTC
>.|TRBV6-1|.|TRBJ1-2
CASSEWGGPDYGYTF
TGTGCCAGCAGTGAATGGGGGGGGCCGGACTATGGCTACACCTTC
>.|TRBV18|.|TRBJ1-1
CASSPTAMNTEAFF
TGTGCCAGCTCACCCACAGCCATGAACACTGAAGCTTTCTTT
>.|TRBV25-1|.|TRBJ1-3
CASSEREGSGNTIYF
TGTGCCAGCAGTGAACGGGAGGGCTCTGGAAACACCATATATTTT
>TRBD1|TRBV27|.|TRBJ1-3
CASSRGTGSGNTIYF
TGTGCCAGCAGTAGGGGGACAGGAAGTGGAAACACCATATATTTT
>TRBD1|TRBV5-1|.|TRBJ2-7
CASSLGGQAKARVYEQYF
TGCGCCAGCAGCTTGGGGGGACAGGCCAAGGCTAGGGTCTACGAGCAGTACTTC
>.|TRBV4-2|few|TRBJ1-6
CASSQVIGGSSPLHF
TGTGCCAGCAGCCAGGTCATTGGAGGGTCTTCACCCCTCCACTTT
>.|TRBV9|.|TRBJ2-7
CASSVADSVLGYEQYF
TGTGCCAGCAGCGTAGCCGACTCCGTTCTAGGCTACGAGCAGTACTTC